Sequencing of this T cell receptor beta chain was carried out in a study of T cell responses to AZD1222 COVID-19 vaccine. Study-level findings and limits: Females made up more of the donors, who were largely white British, and clonal diversity may have come out too low. Rises in breadth and depth of Spike-specific TCRs came after two AZD1222 doses. Reportedly, nearly half the spike-specific TCRs target unmutated variant regions.

Using immunoSEQ multiplex PCR, the repertoire was profiled, and TCRdb retains in-frame clones only, with some absent. The repertoire holds fewer than 100,000 clones, with 70% to 90% as singletons. The V end lost 3 bases, the J end lost 2 bases, and 13 bases lay between the germline ends. CDR1 and CDR2 (germline): SGHTS, YDEGEE. The CDR3 contains 15 residues. Regarding this clone: The antigen is not known.

The rearrangement joins TRBV5-8 to TRBJ2-3; a possible D gene is TRBD2 (6 bases). The source material was peripheral blood, sampled on day 0 of AZD1222 vaccination. The clonotype comes from an adult in good health. The chain's CDR3 is CASSYPGLATDTQYF. The DNA for the CDR3 is TGTGCCAGCAGCTACCCGGGACTCGCCACAGATACGCAGTATTTT.